This TCR beta chain came from a study of T cells in Graves' hyperthyroidism and ophthalmopathy. Amplified TCR beta CDR3 regions came from RNA transcripts. A set of HTBI primers served as the primers for a first-round RT-PCR of the TCR CDR3. From the multiplex PCR reads, TCRdb called clonotypes with MiXCR, one entry per CDR3 protein. This table holds about 98,000 distinct CDR3 sequences, approximately 40% found once. Uncontrolled infection, other autoimmune disease, pregnancy and lactation each barred patients from inclusion. This CDR3 spans 15 amino acids. The trim removed 5 bases at V and 1 base at J, leaving 8 bases unmatched. Many counts were recorded for this clonotype. The target antigen is unknown. Study findings and constraints: Clonotypes that were expanded in thyroid above 0.001 mostly appeared in blood too. Through a model of 13 V-J features, ophthalmopathy was separated from stable hyperthyroidism.

Specimen: peripheral blood or thyroid tissue (not recorded which). The V gene is TRBV12-3 or TRBV12-4, the J gene TRBJ2-7; 7 bases align to TRBD2. The receptor was isolated from a woman in her 30s with Graves' hyperthyroidism. CDR3 bases: TGTGCCAGCAGTCCATGGGGGGGTAGGTCCTACGAGCAGTACTTC. This sequence encodes CASSPWGGRSYEQYF.